This TCR beta chain derives from a study of T cell changes during pregnancy in multiple sclerosis. Libraries were prepared by immunoSEQ multiplex PCR; TCRdb keeps only in-frame clonotypes and omits some of them. Of some 73,000 clones detected, 92% appear once; the ten largest clones hold less than 3.5%. Germline assignment: CDR1 MNHNS and CDR2 SASEGT. The CDR3 covers 15 residues. Trimming removed 6 bases from V and 6 bases from J; junction bases left unmatched: 11. This sample comprised peripheral blood, obtained in the third trimester of pregnancy. The sequence came from a female donor in good health, enrolled as a control in a pregnancy study. This chain joins TRBV6-1 and TRBJ1-1; the match to TRBD1 covers 9 bases. CDR3 coding DNA: TGTGCCAGCAGGCGGGACAGGGTTATGTTAGCTGAAGCTTTCTTT. Encoded protein: CASRRDRVMLAEAFF.